The 12 T cell receptor beta chains given below trace back to one sample, sequenced in a study of PD-1 blockade in classical Hodgkin lymphoma (dated by TCRdb to 2020 to 2022). In light of the paper, this sample's time point label describes: cycle 1 day 1 (C1D1), immediately before nivolumab initiation. All trial patients had relapsed after autologous stem cell transplantation, with cohorts A, B and C differing in prior brentuximab vedotin exposure. The library relied on the immunoSEQ multiplex PCR assay. TCRdb obtained this table from immuneACCESS and retained in-frame rearrangements with V and J assigned. These tables miss some clones; where compared with another copy, unresolved V genes account for less than half of the shortfall, and the remainder is unexplained. The sample table shows tens of thousands of clones, and 90% are seen once. Jointly, the top ten make up 9.7% of the sample. The input for sequencing was peripheral blood mononuclear cells (PBMCs), taken at baseline. These receptors were collected from a human donor with classical Hodgkin lymphoma.

V gene TRBV5-5 combines with J gene TRBJ2-1; D is undetermined. The germline gives CDR1 SGHKS, CDR2 YYEKEE (reference sequence). This CDR3 has 15 residues. Trimming took 2 bases from V and 7 from J, leaving 16 bases between them. The CDR3 reads CASSLDIWVGNEQFF. DNA of the CDR3: TGTGCCAGCAGCTTAGATATCTGGGTTGGGAATGAGCAGTTCTTC.

This clone has only one observation. V usage is TRBV28 and J usage is TRBJ1-5; maybe TRBD1 (6 bases). The CDR3 contains 16 residues. Trimming cost V 6 bases and J 3 bases, with 18 bases left between them. Germline CDR1 MDHEN, CDR2 SYDVKM. The CDR3 spells CASSPRGQGNNQPQHF. CDR3 nucleotides: TGTGCCAGCAGCCCGCGGGGGCAGGGGAACAATCAGCCCCAGCATTTT.

The chain is built from TRBV28 and TRBJ2-7; maybe TRBD2 (5 bases). Looked up from germline, CDR1 is MDHEN and CDR2 is SYDVKM. Trimming shortened V by 3 bases and J by 0 bases, and 9 bases separated the two germline ends. CDR3 length equals 14 residues. The CDR3 bases are TGTGCCAGCAGTTTTCTACGGGGCTCCTACGAGCAGTACTTC. This gives the protein CASSFLRGSYEQYF.

The chain links TRBV2 to TRBJ1-5, with a weak D call TRBD1 (6 bases). The V end was cut by 0 bases, the J end by 7 bases, with 25 bases between. This CDR3 has 19 residues. Germline CDR1 SNHLY, CDR2 FYNNEI. The chain's CDR3 is CASSEADFIPGAMGQPQHF. The CDR3 nucleotides read TGTGCCAGCAGTGAAGCAGATTTTATTCCAGGGGCGATGGGGCAGCCCCAGCATTTT.

This rearrangement joins TRBV15 to TRBJ2-5, with 7 bases matching TRBD1. There are 15 residues in the CDR3. The ends lost 3 bases at V and 5 bases at J; junction bases unmatched: 9. Per germline, CDR1 LNHNV and CDR2 YYDKDF (reference sequence). The CDR3 loop reads CATSSRWDSWETQYF. Written as DNA, the CDR3 is TGTGCCACCAGCAGCCGGTGGGACAGTTGGGAGACCCAGTACTTC.

This chain uses TRBV7-8 with TRBJ2-1, with D perhaps TRBD1 or TRBD2 (6 bases each). Germline assignment: CDR1 SGHVS and CDR2 FQNEAQ. Trimming shortened V by 6 bases and J by 3 bases, and 18 bases separated the two germline ends. CDR3 length: 16 residues. This CDR3 is CASRGGRLLGYNEQFF. The CDR3 DNA reads as TGTGCCAGCAGAGGGGGGAGGTTACTAGGCTACAATGAGCAGTTCTTC.

V is TRBV7-9 and J is TRBJ2-7; 7 bases map to TRBD2. CDR1 SEHNR and CDR2 FQNEAQ come from the germline V gene (reference sequence). V shed 2 bases, J shed 3 bases, and the junction held 16 bases outside the gene matches. This CDR3 is 18 amino acids long. In DNA, the CDR3 is TGTGCCAGCAGCTTAATCGGGCGGGGGACTATCCGTGACTACGAGCAGTACTTC. Translating it yields CASSLIGRGTIRDYEQYF. Looking up the rest from reference TRBV7-9 and TRBJ2-7 gives the full variable domain: DTGVSQNPRHKITKRGQNVTFRCDPISEHNRLYWYRQTLGQGPEFLTYFQNEAQLEKSRLLSDRFSAERPKGSFSTLEIQRTEQGDSAMYLCASSLIGRGTIRDYEQYFGPGTRLTVT.

V usage is TRBV19 and J usage is TRBJ1-5; no reliable D call. Germline V gene data show CDR1 as LNHDA and CDR2 as SQIVND (reference sequence). V was cut by 4 bases and J by 3 bases, with 16 bases left in between. The CDR3 extends over 16 amino acids. The CDR3 sequence is CASSTGHLAPNQPQHF. In DNA, the CDR3 is TGTGCCAGTAGTACGGGTCACCTGGCCCCCAATCAGCCCCAGCATTTT.

The rearrangement uses TRBV9 and TRBJ2-1, with 10 bases aligning to TRBD2. The germline V gene has CDR1 SGDLS and CDR2 YYNGEE. The CDR3 sequence is 18 residues long. The V gene end was trimmed by 0 bases and the J gene end by 7 bases; junction bases not matched to a gene: 13. The CDR3 nucleotides read TGTGCCAGCAGCGTAGGGTATATGAGCGGGGGGGCAGGGAATGAGCAGTTCTTC. It translates to CASSVGYMSGGAGNEQFF.

The V and J genes are TRBV18 and TRBJ1-5, with TRBD1 matching 9 bases. CDR3 size: 16 residues. Losses at the gene ends were 5 bases for V and 3 bases for J; bases not matched to a gene: 8. The V gene's germline CDR1 is KGHSH and CDR2 LQKENI. The CDR3 loop reads CASSRQGGGPNQPQHF. The CDR3 region has the DNA TGTGCCAGCTCAAGACAGGGGGGTGGGCCCAATCAGCCCCAGCATTTT.

V gene TRBV20-1 combines with J gene TRBJ2-3; D ambiguous. The CDR3 spans 11 residues. The germline V and J ends were trimmed by 0 bases and 5 bases, with 3 bases remaining between them. In germline, CDR1 is DFQATT, CDR2 SNEGSKA (reference sequence). CDR3 DNA: TGCAGTGCTAGAGATATAGATACGCAGTATTTT. Encoded protein: CSARDIDTQYF.

The chain carries TRBV4-1 and TRBJ2-7; no firm D call. The CDR3 contains 14 residues. Germline CDR1 is MGHRA and CDR2 is YSYEKL. Trimming took off 1 base at V and 2 bases at J, with 9 bases between the two ends. In DNA form, the CDR3 reads TGCGCCAGCAGCCAAGGACTCGGACCCTACGAGCAGTACTTC. Amino acid sequence: CASSQGLGPYEQYF.